Below, 15 T cell receptor beta chains from the same sample are listed, as sequenced in a study of neurological immune-mediated disorders. Via MiXCR, TCRdb re-called the 5' RACE reads, giving one row per CDR3 protein. This table has tens of thousands of distinct CDR3 sequences, approximately 4.5% appearing once. Sequencing input: PBMCs. All receptors derive from a woman aged 55-69 years with multiple sclerosis.

This chain joins TRBV7-9 and TRBJ2-1; no definite D call. V lost 5 bases and J lost 7, with 0 bases in between. The CDR3 is made up of 9 amino acids. Per germline, CDR1 SEHNR and CDR2 FQNEAQ (reference sequence). As DNA, the CDR3 is TGTGCCAGCAGCAATGAGCAGTTCTTC. It translates to CASSNEQFF.

This clonotype was seen a handful of times. This chain joins TRBV20-1 and TRBJ2-5; TRBD2 might be the D (6 bases). V gave up 4 bases and J gave up 3 bases, with 27 bases separating them. Germline assignment: CDR1 DFQATT and CDR2 SNEGSKA (reference sequence). The CDR3 loop spans 18 amino acids. This CDR3 is CSAKLWASGRLGEETQYF. CDR3 bases: TGCAGTGCTAAACTTTGGGCTAGTGGGAGGTTGGGAGAAGAGACCCAGTACTTC.

In its sample, this clonotype was seen many times. J is TRBJ2-6 and V is TRBV4-1, with D possibly being TRBD1 (6 bases). In germline, CDR1 is MGHRA, CDR2 YSYEKL. The CDR3 consists of 15 residues. V was cut by 5 bases and J by 2 bases, with 10 bases left in between. The CDR3 loop reads CASSSTGTGANVLTF. CDR3 DNA: TGCGCCAGCAGCTCTACAGGGACTGGGGCCAACGTCCTGACTTTC.

This chain connects TRBV5-6 to TRBJ2-1; TRBD2 matches 10 bases. The CDR3 sequence is 13 residues long. The trim removed 5 bases at V and 9 bases at J, leaving 5 bases unmatched. The germline V gene encodes CDR1 SGHDT and CDR2 YYEEEE. The CDR3: CASSFPSGGEQFF. CDR3 nucleotides: TGTGCCAGCAGTTTCCCTAGCGGGGGTGAGCAGTTCTTC.

This clonotype was observed many times. CDR3 loop: CASSPTSGISGEQFF. In DNA form, the CDR3 reads TGTGCCAGCAGCCCTACTAGCGGGATATCAGGGGAGCAGTTCTTC. This rearrangement joins TRBV7-9 to TRBJ2-1, with 10 nucleotides matching TRBD2. Germline CDR1 is SEHNR and CDR2 is FQNEAQ (reference sequence). The CDR3 is 15 amino acids. Germline trimming cut 5 bases from V and 10 bases from J; bases unmatched to any gene: 11.

The sample holds many counts of this clonotype. The rearrangement joins TRBV20-1 to TRBJ2-7; 7 bases match TRBD2. With V trimmed by 3 bases and J by 0 bases, 8 bases remained unmatched. This CDR3 region has 15 residues. The germline V gene has CDR1 DFQATT and CDR2 SNEGSKA (reference sequence). As DNA, the CDR3 is TGCAGTGCTAGCGATGCGGGGGTGAGCTCCTACGAGCAGTACTTC. It specifies CSASDAGVSSYEQYF.

The sample holds many counts of this clonotype. The chain couples TRBV20-1 to TRBJ2-3; D is perhaps TRBD2 (6 bases). V lost 3 bases, J lost 14 bases, and 21 bases lay in between. Germline assignment: CDR1 DFQATT and CDR2 SNEGSKA (reference sequence). The CDR3 runs 13 residues. The CDR3 nucleotides read TGCAGTGCTAGGAACAGACTAGACCTACGCTGGTATTTT. This codes for CSARNRLDLRWYF.

There are many counts of this clonotype. This chain uses TRBV5-1 with TRBJ2-3, with D tentatively TRBD1 or TRBD2 (5 bases each). V dropped 0 bases and J dropped 5 bases, with 10 bases sitting between them. The CDR3 totals 14 residues. Germline assignment: CDR1 SGHRS and CDR2 YFSETQ. CDR3 DNA: TGCGCCAGCAGCTTGGCCAGGGAGCTAGATACGCAGTATTTT. Protein sequence: CASSLARELDTQYF.

At least ten counts were recorded for this clonotype. The chain links TRBV7-2 to TRBJ2-7; a possible D gene is TRBD1 (5 bases). The V end was cut by 2 bases, the J end by 2 bases, with 7 bases between. This CDR3 has 13 residues. CDR1 is SGHTA, CDR2 FQGNSA, per germline. This chain's CDR3 is CASSLPGPYEQYF. The DNA for the CDR3 is TGTGCCAGCAGCTTACCAGGGCCCTACGAGCAGTACTTC.

This clonotype has a count of ten or more. The V and J genes are TRBV28 and TRBJ2-1; 7 bases are shared with TRBD1. Germline V gene lookup returns CDR1 MDHEN and CDR2 SYDVKM. V dropped 5 bases and J dropped 9; count of bases not matched to a gene: 7. The CDR3 loop spans 13 amino acids. The CDR3 region is CASSVGGQLEQFF. The CDR3 nucleotides read TGTGCCAGCAGTGTAGGGGGCCAGCTTGAGCAGTTCTTC.

The sample holds many counts of this clonotype. In DNA form, the CDR3 reads TGCAGTGCTAGATCTGGGACAGGGTCCTACGAGCAGTACTTC. It specifies CSARSGTGSYEQYF. This chain links TRBV20-1 with TRBJ2-7, with 9 bases matching TRBD1. From germline, CDR1 is DFQATT and CDR2 SNEGSKA (reference sequence). This CDR3 spans 14 amino acids. V was pared by 2 bases and J by 1 base, with 3 bases of the junction left unmatched.

V gene TRBV5-5 combines with J gene TRBJ1-3, with D perhaps TRBD1 (5 bases). Germline-derived CDR1 and CDR2 are SGHKS and YYEKEE (reference sequence). Trimming left V 4 bases short and J 0 bases short, with 14 bases between. The CDR3 runs to 16 residues. The CDR3 DNA sequence: TGTGCCAGCAGCCCCCGGGGGTACCTCTCTGGAAACACCATATATTTT. It yields the protein CASSPRGYLSGNTIYF. The full variable domain, its missing parts supplied by reference TRBV5-5 and TRBJ1-3, is DAGVTQSPTHLIKTRGQQVTLRCSPISGHKSVSWYQQVLGQGPQFIFQYYEKEERGRGNFPDRFSARQFPNYSSELNVNALLLGDSALYLCASSPRGYLSGNTIYFGEGSWLTVV.

This clonotype was recorded many times. The V gene is TRBV20-1, the J gene TRBJ2-1; TRBD2 matches at 7 bases. V lost 6 bases and J lost 6; bases outside the gene matches: 11. The CDR3 runs to 14 residues. Germline CDR1 is DFQATT and CDR2 is SNEGSKA (reference sequence). The CDR3 region has the DNA TGCAGTGCGGCCCGTGGCGGGGAGGGCAATGAGCAGTTCTTC. Translating gives CSAARGGEGNEQFF.

In this sample, this clonotype turned up many times. The gene calls are TRBV24-1 and TRBJ2-5, with 9 bases that match TRBD1. The CDR3 sequence is 15 residues long. V gave up 3 bases and J gave up 4 bases; unmatched junction bases: 5. Germline values: CDR1 KGHDR, CDR2 SFDVKD. Here the CDR3 DNA reads TGTGCCACCAGTGATCCGGGACAGGGATTAGAGACCCAGTACTTC. As protein: CATSDPGQGLETQYF.

This clonotype was seen many times. The V and J genes are TRBV20-1 and TRBJ2-7; D gene ambiguous. Between the trimmed V and J ends, which lost 3 bases and 0 bases, there was a span of 12 bases. The CDR3 spans 14 residues. Germline assignment: CDR1 DFQATT and CDR2 SNEGSKA (reference sequence). The CDR3 nucleotides are TGCAGTGCTAGCCCCTCCCGTCCCTCCTACGAGCAGTACTTC. Its translation: CSASPSRPSYEQYF.